This T cell receptor beta chain emerged from a study of shared clonotypes between healthy human individuals. Produced via immunoSEQ multiplex PCR; TCRdb's table is partial and in-frame only. In the table there are about 2.4 million clones, more than 90% of which are singletons. This clone was observed once. Per the germline V gene, CDR1 is MNHEY and CDR2 is SMNVEV (reference sequence). This CDR3 contains 13 residues. Trimming cost V 5 bases and J 8 bases, with 10 bases left between them. The TCR comes from a man aged 18-30 years in good health. The sample was naive CD4+ T cells sorted from blood. Noted subset: CD45RA+ positively selected. The genes are TRBV27 and TRBJ1-6; no clear D gene. The CDR3 DNA sequence: TGTGCCAGCAGTCCATACCGGGATTCACCCCTCCACTTT. It yields the protein CASSPYRDSPLHF.